This TCR beta chain was obtained from a study of OX40 agonist ivuxolimab in advanced cancers. Blood was sampled at baseline, cycle 4 day 1, and cycle 7 day 1. Some clones are missing from TCRdb's copy, which holds only in-frame ones; the method was immunoSEQ multiplex PCR. Seen here are 75,000 to 95,000 clones, around 87% observed once, and the top ten hold about 4.5%. The CDR3 runs 15 residues. After removal of 3 bases from V and 1 base from J, the junction contained 5 bases not matched to a gene. The V gene's germline CDR1 is SGHNT and CDR2 YYREEE (reference sequence). Turning to this clone: Antigen: not known.

Whole-study findings and limits: The antigens recognized by the expanded peripheral T cells, that is their antigen specificity, were not determined.

The sample in question was CD4+ or CD8+ T cells sorted from blood, obtained in a trial of the OX40 agonist ivuxolimab. The chain joins TRBV5-4 to TRBJ2-3; TRBD2 matches 7 bases. The receptor's source is an adult with an advanced solid tumor such as melanoma, head and neck, liver or kidney cancer. The CDR3 here is CASSSAGAGTDTQYF. In DNA form, the CDR3 reads TGTGCCAGCAGCTCGGCGGGAGCCGGCACAGATACGCAGTATTTT.